This T cell receptor beta chain was retrieved from a study of vaccination and CD4 T cells after COVID-19. Study-level background: Overlapping peptides of the spike proteins of SARS-CoV-2, HCoV-NL63, HCoV-OC43 and HCoV-229E were used for cell stimulation.

The CDR3 is 14 residues long. Germline V gene lookup returns CDR1 LNHDA and CDR2 SQIVND (reference sequence). Indicated treatment: roughly 11-day PBMC culture with coronavirus spike peptide pools or control peptides (ViraFEST assay). For this clonotype: What it binds is not known.

Sequenced with the Oncomine TCR Beta short-read assay was DNA taken from cultured CD4+ T cells. TCRdb reanalysed the PCR reads using MiXCR and keeps one entry per CDR3 protein. The sample lists some 16,000 distinct CDR3 sequences, about two fifths occurring once. The starting material was CD4+ T cells from blood, cultured in vitro, obtained after SARS-CoV-2 vaccination. V and J are TRBV19 and TRBJ2-1, with a possible D match to TRBD1 (6 bases). The end of the DNA aligns better with TRBJ2-7, so the J call may be wrong. The TCR originated in a human donor who had recovered from COVID-19. In nucleotides, the CDR3 is TGTGCCAGTACCGGAAGGGGGAGTGCTTACGAGCAGTACTTC. Translating gives CASTGRGSAYEQYF.